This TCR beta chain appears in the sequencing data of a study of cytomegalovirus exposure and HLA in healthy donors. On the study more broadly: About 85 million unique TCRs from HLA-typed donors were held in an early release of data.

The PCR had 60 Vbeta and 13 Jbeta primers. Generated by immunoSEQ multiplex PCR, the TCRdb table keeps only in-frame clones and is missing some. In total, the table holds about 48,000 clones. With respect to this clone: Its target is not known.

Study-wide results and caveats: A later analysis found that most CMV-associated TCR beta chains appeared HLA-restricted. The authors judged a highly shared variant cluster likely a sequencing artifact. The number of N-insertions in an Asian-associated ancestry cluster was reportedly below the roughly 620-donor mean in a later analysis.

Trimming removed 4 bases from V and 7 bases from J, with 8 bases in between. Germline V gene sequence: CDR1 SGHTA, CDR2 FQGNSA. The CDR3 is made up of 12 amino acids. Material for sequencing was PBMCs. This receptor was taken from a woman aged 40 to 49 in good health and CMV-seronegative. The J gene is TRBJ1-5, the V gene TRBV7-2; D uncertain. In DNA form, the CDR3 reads TGTGCCAGCAGCTCTAACGAGCAGCCCCAGCATTTT. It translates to CASSSNEQPQHF.